What follows is one T cell receptor (beta chain) and its context. Study processing details: From reference gene primer amplification, estimates of nucleated cell counts were derived. The protocol was immunoSEQ multiplex PCR, while the TCRdb copy is restricted to in-frame clones and leaves out a portion. The V and J calls and clone size come from that table; D and trimming were worked out from the DNA. The data show 200,000 to 250,000 clones, around 80% seen once. The source of the sample is a study of blood T cell repertoires in COVID-19. Study in general: Acute-phase and convalescent COVID-19 samples originated in the United States, Italy and Spain. The analysed material was cDNA or gDNA that came from T cells, B-cell-depleted T cells, or PBMCs.

Trimming stripped 6 bases from V and 1 base from J, with 16 bases between. There are 14 residues in the CDR3. CDR1 SQVTM and CDR2 ANQGSEA come from the germline V gene. The chain combines TRBV29-1 with TRBJ2-7; possibly TRBD2 for D (6 bases). Sequenced: peripheral blood. This receptor was obtained from a woman aged 30 to 39 with COVID-19, enrolled during active disease. The CDR3 loop reads CSVAGLESSYEQYF. CDR3 bases: TGCAGCGTCGCGGGGCTAGAGTCATCCTACGAGCAGTACTTC.